Each of the 26 T cell receptor beta chains below was sequenced from the same sample in a study of blood T cell repertoires in COVID-19. Some clones are missing from TCRdb's copy, which holds only in-frame ones; the method was immunoSEQ multiplex PCR. This sample yields 100,000 to 150,000 clones, of which 74% are seen a single time; around 5.2% belongs to the top ten. Material: peripheral blood. These receptors originate from a man between 60 and 75 years old with acute or convalescent COVID-19.

The V call is TRBV3-1 (or the pseudogene TRBV3-2), the J call TRBJ2-1; TRBD2 agrees at 9 bases. This CDR3 has 18 residues. Germline V gene data show CDR1 as LGHDT and CDR2 as YNNKEL (reference sequence). Trimming at V came to 4 bases and at J to 3 bases, leaving 13 bases not matched to a gene. The CDR3 DNA sequence: TGTGCCAGCAGCCCCGTTCAGAATAGCGGGGGTTTCTACAATGAGCAGTTCTTC. This translates into CASSPVQNSGGFYNEQFF.

The CDR3 DNA reads as TGTGCCAGCAGCTTAGCAGGGGCGAAAAATGAAAAACTGTTTTTT. It yields the protein CASSLAGAKNEKLFF. The chain couples TRBV7-2 to TRBJ1-4, with D tentatively TRBD1 (5 bases). Germline V lookup: CDR1 SGHTA, CDR2 FQGNSA. V lost 0 bases to trimming and J lost 5 bases, with 10 bases between them. The CDR3 length is 15 residues.

V usage is TRBV5-1 and J usage is TRBJ2-3; D possibly corresponds to TRBD2 (6 bases). Between the trimmed V and J ends, which lost 0 bases and 0 bases, there was a span of 8 bases. CDR1 is SGHRS, CDR2 YFSETQ, per germline. The CDR3 loop spans 15 amino acids. In nucleotides, the CDR3 is TGCGCCAGCAGCTTGGGCGGGATGAGCACAGATACGCAGTATTTT. Translation: CASSLGGMSTDTQYF.

CDR3 in amino acids: CASSLQASGYGYTF. The DNA for the CDR3 is TGTGCCAGCAGCTTACAGGCGAGCGGCTATGGCTACACCTTC. The V and J genes are TRBV7-2 and TRBJ1-2, with D uncertain. CDR3 length: 14 amino acids. Deletions cut 2 bases from V and 4 bases from J, with 11 bases between. Germline assignment: CDR1 SGHTA and CDR2 FQGNSA.

The genes are TRBV7-9 and TRBJ2-5; a weak D match, TRBD1 (6 bases). Germline CDR1 and CDR2: SEHNR and FQNEAQ (reference sequence). The CDR3 consists of 14 residues. V dropped 3 bases and J dropped 5 bases, with 13 bases sitting between them. The CDR3, as DNA: TGTGCCAGCAGCTTTACAGGGCGGTCGGAGACCCAGTACTTC. Translation: CASSFTGRSETQYF.

The chain is built from TRBV3-1 (or the pseudogene TRBV3-2) and TRBJ1-4, with D possibly being TRBD1 (5 bases). The germline gives CDR1 LGHDT, CDR2 YNNKEL (reference sequence). This CDR3 is 12 amino acids long. V lost 4 bases and J 8 bases, leaving 8 bases between the germline ends. CDR3 sequence reads: CASSLNREKLFF. As DNA, the CDR3 is TGTGCCAGCAGCCTTAACAGGGAAAAACTGTTTTTT.

The chain uses TRBV11-2 and TRBJ2-2; TRBD1 matches at 8 bases. Germline CDR1 reads SGHAT; CDR2 reads FQNNGV. The V gene end was trimmed by 5 bases and the J gene end by 6 bases; junction bases not matched to a gene: 14. This CDR3 has 17 residues. CDR3 sequence (DNA): TGTGCCAGCAGCCGACTCGCCCAGGGGGCGCGCGCCGGGGAGCTGTTTTTT. Translation: CASSRLAQGARAGELFF.

The CDR3 DNA reads TGTGCCAGCAGCTTTGGCCGAAACACCGGGGAGCTGTTTTTT. Protein: CASSFGRNTGELFF. The chain recombines TRBV7-9 with TRBJ2-2; no definite D call. Deletions cut 3 bases from V and 2 bases from J, with 7 bases between. Germline CDR1 is SEHNR and CDR2 is FQNEAQ (reference sequence). The CDR3 length is 14 residues.

V and J are TRBV24-1 and TRBJ2-3; 11 positions match TRBD2. J was trimmed by 2 bases and V by 9 bases; bases with no gene match: 18. The CDR3 runs to 19 residues. The germline gives CDR1 KGHDR, CDR2 SFDVKD. CDR3 loop: CATGGTALTSGTHTDTQYF. The CDR3 nucleotides read TGTGCCACCGGGGGGACAGCACTGACTAGCGGGACCCACACAGATACGCAGTATTTT.

The V call is TRBV5-1, the J call TRBJ1-2, with TRBD1 matching 10 bases. CDR3 length: 17 amino acids. Germline CDR1 and CDR2: SGHRS and YFSETQ. V shed 6 bases and J 4 bases; nucleotides not matched to a gene: 15. For the CDR3, the DNA is TGCGCCAGCACCCACCGGGACAGGGGTTTCCCCCCCTATGGCTACACCTTC. Translation: CASTHRDRGFPPYGYTF.

The rearrangement links TRBV15 to TRBJ1-5; 8 bases map to TRBD1. Losses at the gene ends were 5 bases for V and 4 bases for J; bases not matched to a gene: 4. Germline V gene lookup returns CDR1 LNHNV and CDR2 YYDKDF (reference sequence). The CDR3 loop spans 14 amino acids. CDR3 region: CATSHDRGNQPQHF. The CDR3 nucleotides read TGTGCCACCAGCCATGACAGGGGAAATCAGCCCCAGCATTTT.

The genes are TRBV12-5 and TRBJ1-2; 9 bases match TRBD1. With 6 bases clipped from V and 3 bases from J, the junction kept 8 bases outside the gene matches. The CDR3 runs to 15 residues. Germline CDR1 reads LGHNT; CDR2 reads FRNRAP. The CDR3 DNA reads TGTGCTAGTGGGGACACAGGGGGCGCCCACTATGGCTACACCTTC. Its translation: CASGDTGGAHYGYTF.

This clone was seen just once. The chain carries TRBV2 and TRBJ1-1; D remains unclear. The CDR3 extends over 13 amino acids. Germline V CDR1 and CDR2: SNHLY, FYNNEI. The V end lost 4 bases, the J end lost 1 base, and 7 bases lay between the germline ends. CDR3 amino acids: CASSGESNTEAFF. The CDR3 DNA reads TGTGCCAGCAGTGGAGAGTCGAACACTGAAGCTTTCTTT.

This clone came up a few times. The rearrangement uses TRBV12-3 or TRBV12-4 and TRBJ2-7, with D possibly matching TRBD1 (5 bases). CDR3 length: 13 residues. V was trimmed by 0 bases and J by 3 bases, leaving 6 bases between them. The CDR3 DNA is TGTGCCAGCAGTTTAGCGACAGACTACGAGCAGTACTTC. This gives the protein CASSLATDYEQYF.

The DNA for the CDR3 is TGTGCCAGCAGTTACAGCTCGGAGGACTTCTATGGCTACACCTTC. This translates into CASSYSSEDFYGYTF. V is TRBV6-2 or TRBV6-3 and J is TRBJ1-2; D is undetermined. The CDR3 runs to 15 residues. Germline V gene sequence: CDR1 MNHEY, CDR2 SVGEGT. Trimming left V 2 bases short and J 4 bases short, with 14 bases between.

The chain is built from TRBV23-1 and TRBJ2-3; 8 nucleotides align to TRBD1. TRBV23-1 qualifies as an ORF whose function is uncertain. This CDR3 spans 17 amino acids. V shed 3 bases and J 0 bases; nucleotides not matched to a gene: 8. Here the CDR3 reads CASSQKGQENSTDTQYF. The CDR3 DNA reads TGCGCCAGCAGTCAGAAGGGACAGGAGAATAGCACAGATACGCAGTATTTT.

V is TRBV4-2 and J is TRBJ2-1, with TRBD2 matching over 12 bases. Germline CDR1 LGHNA, CDR2 YNFKEQ. After removal of 1 base from V and 5 bases from J, the junction contained 6 bases not matched to a gene. This CDR3 comprises 17 residues. As DNA, the CDR3 is TGTGCCAGCAGCCAAGGGGGGGGACTAGCGGGTGACAATGAGCAGTTCTTC. It encodes CASSQGGGLAGDNEQFF.

The rearrangement joins TRBV27 to TRBJ1-2; D perhaps matches TRBD1 (5 bases). Germline V gene data show CDR1 as MNHEY and CDR2 as SMNVEV (reference sequence). V lost 8 bases to trimming and J lost 6 bases, with 19 bases between them. The CDR3 consists of 14 residues. CDR3 in DNA: TGTGCCAGCGGTCTCCTACGGGGGGGTCATGGCTACACCTTC. Its protein product is CASGLLRGGHGYTF.

This chain uses TRBV30 with TRBJ2-1; weak D call: TRBD2 (6 bases). Trimming removed 2 bases at V and 8 bases at J, with 13 bases between. Germline V gene lookup returns CDR1 GTSNPN and CDR2 SVGIG (reference sequence). The CDR3 has 13 residues. CDR3 sequence reads: CAWSTGERYEQFF. In DNA form, the CDR3 reads TGTGCCTGGAGTACGGGGGAGCGCTATGAGCAGTTCTTC. The entire variable domain, with the rest obtained from reference TRBV30 and TRBJ2-1, is as follows: SQTIHQWPATLVQPVGSPLSLECTVEGTSNPNLYWYRQAAGRGLQLLFYSVGIGQISSEVPQNLSASRPQDRQFILSSKKLLLSDSGFYLCAWSTGERYEQFFGPGTRLTVL.

Only a few counts were recorded for this clone. V and J are TRBV6-5 and TRBJ2-4, with a tentative D call TRBD1 (6 bases). The germline V gene has CDR1 MNHEY and CDR2 SVGAGI. The CDR3 spans 14 residues. The V end lost 5 bases, the J end lost 6 bases, and 14 bases lay between the germline ends. The CDR3 nucleotides are TGTGCCAGCAGTCCACTTGGACAGCGAAACATTCAGTACTTC. Residues: CASSPLGQRNIQYF.

The chain has TRBV19 and TRBJ1-1, with TRBD1 as a possible D gene (5 bases). The CDR3 contains 14 residues. Trimming cost V 3 bases and J 4 bases, with 12 bases left between them. Germline V gene data show CDR1 as LNHDA and CDR2 as SQIVND (reference sequence). In DNA form, the CDR3 reads TGTGCCAGTAGTATCCCCAGGGCGACCACTGAAGCTTTCTTT. It yields the protein CASSIPRATTEAFF.

The gene calls are TRBV4-1 and TRBJ1-6; 8 nucleotides match TRBD1. The CDR3 totals 14 residues. From germline, CDR1 is MGHRA and CDR2 YSYEKL. V lost 4 bases to trimming and J lost 5 bases; unmatched junction nucleotides: 1. The CDR3 region has the DNA TGCGCCAGCAGCCGGGGACAGGATAATTCACCCCTCCACTTT. Translated, it gives CASSRGQDNSPLHF.

The chain uses TRBV10-1 and TRBJ2-7; a weak D match, TRBD1 (6 bases). V was cut by 0 bases and J by 6 bases, with 12 bases left in between. The V gene's germline CDR1 is WNHNN and CDR2 SYGVQD (reference sequence). The CDR3 contains 14 residues. The CDR3 sequence: CASSESVGATEQYF. CDR3 bases: TGCGCCAGCAGTGAGTCGGTGGGGGCAACCGAGCAGTACTTC.

The rearrangement joins TRBV24-1 to TRBJ2-4, with 7 bases that match TRBD1. Germline V lookup: CDR1 KGHDR, CDR2 SFDVKD. This CDR3 has 14 amino acids. Trimming at V came to 1 base and at J to 7 bases, leaving 3 bases not matched to a gene. As DNA, the CDR3 is TGTGCCACCAGTGATTTTGCCAGGGGGAACATTCAGTACTTC. It codes for CATSDFARGNIQYF.

The V call is TRBV4-1, the J call TRBJ2-2, with TRBD2 as a possible D gene (6 bases). The germline V gene has CDR1 MGHRA and CDR2 YSYEKL. V gave up 2 bases and J gave up 2 bases, with 9 bases separating them. The CDR3 is made up of 15 amino acids. The CDR3 sequence is CASSQPGVNTGELFF. Written as DNA, the CDR3 is TGCGCCAGCAGCCAACCGGGAGTTAACACCGGGGAGCTGTTTTTT.

This chain uses TRBV9 with TRBJ2-1; TRBD2 matches 12 bases. This CDR3 contains 15 residues. Per germline, CDR1 SGDLS and CDR2 YYNGEE. The ends lost 5 bases at V and 8 bases at J; junction bases unmatched: 8. The CDR3 sequence: CASRKTSGSPDEQFF. The CDR3 nucleotides are TGTGCCAGCAGGAAGACTAGCGGGAGTCCGGATGAGCAGTTCTTC.